This T cell receptor (beta chain) was profiled in a study of cytomegalovirus exposure and HLA in healthy donors listed by TCRdb under 2017. Context from the whole study: In an earlier analysis of 587 of the donors, 250 to 350 Gb of sequence data and some 120 million unique TCR beta sequences from 180 million or so T cells were reported. Roughly 300 gigabases of sequencing data and around 88 million unique TCR sequences made up an early release that covered 640 HLA-typed donors. Among the approximately 400 genotyped donors, approximately 81% belonged to the genetic ancestry cluster associated with self-reported Caucasian donors. The study aimed to test whether signatures of past pathogen exposure could be identified by cataloging public T cell receptors. The study profiled the T cell repertoires of 500 to 800 subjects by immunosequencing and related them to cytomegalovirus serostatus. Besides the first cohort of some 670 subjects, a separate validation cohort made up of around 120 different subjects was used. To predict cytomegalovirus infection status, the study brought together high-throughput TCR immunosequencing, statistical association of individual TCRs with disease status, and machine learning. To study patterns of TCR occurrence, a later analysis re-analyzed previously published TCR beta repertoires from 700 or so donors and added high-resolution HLA genotyping. In the later analysis, no new phenotypic data were used to find candidate immune exposures; instead, reliance was placed on TCR beta sequences and their occurrence across donors. An earlier analysis of 500 to 750 of the donors applied high-throughput TCR beta sequencing to assess whether each TCR beta V gene segment acted as functional or pseudogenic. Donor age, sex, ethnicity and CMV serostatus were compiled together with the repertoire data. A later genetic analysis used genome-wide SNP genotypes for about 60% of the roughly 670 donors, treating that subset as a discovery cohort. Every repertoire in the discovery cohort had been generated on one and the same sequencing platform. Both class I and class II loci were covered by HLA typing, at four-digit resolution. The number of donors typed differed by locus, with 629-630 for A, B, C, DRB1 and DQB1, around 500 for DQA1, nearly 610 for DPA1, and some 440 for DPB1. Five DR-DQ haplotypes were handled as single units for association and clustering, since linkage in the cohort was strong. Among approximately 370 genotyped donors of the cohort, an average of around 220,000 unique TCR beta nucleotide sequences was sequenced per donor, of which about 18% were non-productive.

About this clone: Its cognate antigen has yet to be identified. There are no base qualities to consult, and no much larger clone falls within one base.

The CDR3 holds 11 amino acids from the cysteine to the phenylalanine. The DNA shown is the 33-base CDR3, in frame from base 1. Deletion took 0 bases off V and 3 bases off J, with a span of 2 bases between the germline ends. From a lookup of the germline V gene (reference sequence), CDR1 and CDR2 are DFQATT and SNEGSKA. The cohort was made up of 500 to 800 healthy bone marrow donors. Cohort members were all nominally healthy when sampled, although unrecorded immune exposures were likely present. The donor tested CMV seronegative and was one of the 352 seronegative cohort members. Every donor gave a peripheral blood sample, and the peripheral blood mononuclear cells from that sample were used for TCR beta sequencing. The Qiagen DNeasy Blood Extraction Kit was used to extract genomic DNA from the blood cell samples. The method was the immunoSEQ multiplex PCR assay. A mixture of 60 forward primers for TCR Vbeta segments and 13 reverse primers for TCR Jbeta segments was used in the multiplex PCR. The CDR3 region of rearranged TCR beta genes was amplified from genomic DNA with a multiplex PCR assay. Amplified TCR beta libraries were sequenced as 87-base-pair reads on the Illumina HiSeq System. The source study handled its data this way. In a later analysis, tens of millions of unique TCR beta chains were counted across the approximately 620 repertoires, and about 9.9 million of these chains were shared by at least two donors. A nearest-neighbor algorithm error-corrected the raw reads and collapsed the reads into unique sequences, merging closely related sequences to remove PCR and sequencing errors. V, D and J gene segments were assigned by aligning CDR3 sequences to IMGT reference sequences. For a sequence to be retained, a match of at least six nucleotides to both a V gene segment and a J gene segment was required. A rearrangement was called productive if the CDR3 had no stop codons and remained in frame with V and J, and every other rearrangement was called non-productive. Following IMGT convention, CDR3 was defined as the stretch from the second conserved V-encoded cysteine to the conserved J-encoded phenylalanine. The earlier analysis of 450 to 750 of the donors excluded any sequence lacking an unambiguous match to a single V gene segment. An earlier analysis of a few hundred of the donors classified V segments as functional when productive rearrangements were above 56.7% and as segregating when the standard deviation between donors was above 5%. A statistical classification framework was built for diagnosing cytomegalovirus status from the catalog of TCR beta chain sequences. V and J gene assignment, in a later analysis, came from comparing TCR nucleotide sequences with IMGT/GENE-DB human TR gene sequences. A later analysis assigned CDR3 sequences and most-parsimonious VDJ recombination scenarios with the TCRdist pipeline. In a later analysis, each TCR beta chain was defined by its CDR3 amino acid sequence together with its V-gene family, and reads without a unique V-gene family were excluded. In a later analysis, fewer than 600 highly shared, low-generation-probability nucleotide sequences were removed to address suspected cross-contamination and a sequencing artifact. In a later analysis, a clonal expansion index for each public chain was calculated from normalized within-repertoire ranks of inferred template counts. Generation probabilities in a later analysis came from a VDJ recombination model fitted to out-of-frame rearrangements, and those results were checked against IGoR. In a later analysis, TCR-TCR, TCR-HLA and TCR-CMV co-occurrence was scored with hypergeometric tests, and a repertoire-size bias correction was applied to TCR pairs. A later analysis estimated false discovery rates by permuting HLA or CMV assignments 20 times. In a later analysis, co-occurring TCRs were grouped using DBSCAN, and TCRdist sequence similarity was added for clustering within HLA-allele-positive subsets. Repertoires with fewer than 30,000 or more than 120,000 public chains were left out of co-occurrence clustering, as were several repertoires with anomalous nucleotide sharing. TCRdb took over this immuneACCESS table, retaining in-frame rearrangements with V and J assigned. Such tables are incomplete; in checked studies, under half of the missing clones stem from an unresolved V gene, and the remainder is unexplained. V, J and clone size are taken as reported in that table, and D and trimming were inferred from the DNA itself. The sample includes under 200,000 clones, with roughly 75% observed a single time. The ten largest make up over 4% of the sample.

Broad study findings and their caveats: The sequencing pipeline was judged likely to have produced a cluster of highly shared sequence variants as a technical artifact. A later analysis found that HLA-associated TCR beta chains were more clonally expanded and had lower generation probabilities than equally common non-associated chains. In a later analysis, TCR association rates were found to vary across HLA loci, with the most associated TCRs seen for DRB1 alleles and the fewest for HLA-C alleles. An association between a missense DCLRE1C variant and V-gene and J-gene trimming of TCR beta chains was found in a later genetic analysis and replicated in an independent cohort. Because HLA typing was missing for some donors at each locus, association tests included only the typed subset. Correlated functional status among segregating V segments might be attributable to linkage disequilibrium, but an unknown experimental factor could not be ruled out. The classifier was reported to diagnose cytomegalovirus status with high specificity and sensitivity in both the original cohort and the validation cohort. When HLA alleles, especially DR and DQ, strongly co-occurred, attributing TCR associations to individual alleles was difficult. This cohort had only TCR beta chains sequenced, and the lack of alpha or paired-chain data limited which features could be detected. For the cohort, immune exposure information was limited to CMV serostatus. A later analysis found that most CMV-associated TCR beta chains appeared HLA-restricted, with HLA associations seemingly driven largely by CMV exposure. A few of the identified cytomegalovirus-associated TCR beta chains were confirmed in vitro to be specific for cytomegalovirus antigens. Because counts were too low, about 18 rarely observed V segments, including chromosome 9 orphons, were excluded from the earlier analysis of under 650 of the donors. At a false discovery rate of 0.05, a later analysis linked about 16,000 TCR beta sequences to specific HLA alleles. The study gave a list of under 200 TCR beta chains associated with cytomegalovirus. It was suggested by the authors that the approach could potentially be generalized to other disease states and immunological phenotypes. Some IMGT-functional V segments, including TRBV6-2 and TRBV6-3, could not be distinguished by the 87-base-pair reads and were therefore excluded. Most TCR sequences were observed very rarely across donors, whereas some public TCRs were present in many individuals. A further reported finding was that TCR beta sequences accurately predicted the HLA-A and HLA-B alleles for most subjects in the first cohort. Sequencing depth was assumed to be roughly uniform across donors in the presence/absence analyses, though that assumption may not hold. Broadly in line with IMGT annotations, most TCR beta V segments showed up in productive rearrangements about 87% or about 30% of the time in an earlier analysis of under 700 of the donors. In a later genetic analysis, fewer N-insertions in productive TCRs were reported among donors in an Asian-associated ancestry cluster than the roughly 700-donor mean. A later analysis reported that several top co-occurrence clusters appeared linked to parvovirus B19, influenza, CMV and Epstein-Barr virus.

The clonotype originates from a male donor in good health and CMV-seronegative. The sequenced sample consisted of PBMCs. The rearrangement combines TRBV20-1 with TRBJ2-5; the D gene cannot be named for sure. The CDR3 loop reads CSARDEETQYF. The DNA sequence follows: TGCAGTGCTAGAGACGAAGAGACCCAGTACTTC.